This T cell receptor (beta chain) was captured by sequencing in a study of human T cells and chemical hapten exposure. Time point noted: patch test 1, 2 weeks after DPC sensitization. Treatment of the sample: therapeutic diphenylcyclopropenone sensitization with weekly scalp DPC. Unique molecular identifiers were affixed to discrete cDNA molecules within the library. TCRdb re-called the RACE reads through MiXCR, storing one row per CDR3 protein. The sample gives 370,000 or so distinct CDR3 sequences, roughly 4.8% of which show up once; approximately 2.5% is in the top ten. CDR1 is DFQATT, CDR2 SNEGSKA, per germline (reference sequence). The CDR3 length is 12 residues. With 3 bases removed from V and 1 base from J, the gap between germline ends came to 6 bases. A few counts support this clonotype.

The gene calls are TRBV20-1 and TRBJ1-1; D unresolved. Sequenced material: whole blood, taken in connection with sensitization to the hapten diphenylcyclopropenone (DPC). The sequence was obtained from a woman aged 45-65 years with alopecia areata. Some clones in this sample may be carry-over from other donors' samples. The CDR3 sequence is CSASPKNTEAFF. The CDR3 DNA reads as TGCAGTGCTAGTCCTAAGAACACTGAAGCTTTCTTT.